The clone carrying this T cell receptor (beta chain) has a count of ten or more. The antigen is undetermined. TCRdb re-derived calls from the 5' RACE reads in MiXCR, one entry per CDR3 protein. The sample shows some 300,000 distinct CDR3 sequences, around 8.1% of them seen only once. The sample is drawn from a study of T cells after yellow fever vaccination. At the level of the study: SMART-Seq v4 Ultra Low Input prepared the low-cell-number fractions. Points from the study as a whole: Faster peaking, at day 5 versus 15, marked a secondary response that was weaker. Detected again after the booster were most primary-vaccination clones, at 95% to 98% CD4 and approximately 87% CD8. Abundant clonotypes (contaminants from the bulk population) could be present in FACS-sorted repertoires.

The CDR3 is 15 residues long. The V end was cut by 5 bases, the J end by 6 bases, with 19 bases between. The TCR comes from a man aged 18 to 29 who received the YFV17D yellow fever vaccine. The sequenced sample was PBMCs, obtained more than 40 days after the first yellow fever vaccination. This chain joins TRBV12-3 or TRBV12-4 and TRBJ1-2; maybe TRBD1 (6 bases). CDR3 protein: CASSPGQWGMNGYTF. As DNA, the CDR3 is TGTGCCAGCAGTCCCGGACAGTGGGGTATGAATGGCTACACCTTC.